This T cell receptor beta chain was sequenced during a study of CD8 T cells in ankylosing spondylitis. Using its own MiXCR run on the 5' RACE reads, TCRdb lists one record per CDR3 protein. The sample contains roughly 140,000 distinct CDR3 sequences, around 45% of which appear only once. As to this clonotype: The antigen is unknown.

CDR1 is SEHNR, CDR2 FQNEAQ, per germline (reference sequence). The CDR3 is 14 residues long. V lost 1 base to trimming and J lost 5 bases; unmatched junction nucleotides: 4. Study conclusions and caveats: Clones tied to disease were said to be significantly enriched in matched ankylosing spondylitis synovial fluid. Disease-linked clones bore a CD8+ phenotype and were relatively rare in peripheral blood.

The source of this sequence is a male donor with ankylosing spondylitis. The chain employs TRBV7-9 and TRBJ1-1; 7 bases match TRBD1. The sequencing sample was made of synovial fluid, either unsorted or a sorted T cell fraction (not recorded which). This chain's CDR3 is CASSLGATGTEAFF. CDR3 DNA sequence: TGTGCCAGCAGCTTAGGAGCGACAGGGACTGAAGCTTTCTTT.